This T cell receptor beta chain was captured in a study of Tregs in tolerant kidney transplant recipients. Study-wide points: No direct test of biological reproducibility was done here. Some patients' samples used different primers over time, so nucleotide sequences weren't comparable. In tolerant patients, donor-specific Tregs outgrew total Tregs, suggesting antigen-driven expansion.

Using immunoSEQ multiplex PCR, the repertoire was profiled, and TCRdb retains in-frame clones only, with some absent. This sample has tens of thousands of clones; 98% occur once, and the top ten carry roughly 0.59%. The CDR3 is 14 amino acids. The germline V gene has CDR1 LGHNA and CDR2 YSLEER. Trimming at V came to 4 bases and at J to 5 bases, leaving 3 bases not matched to a gene. Concerning this clone: The antigen is not known.

Thawed PBMCs were FACS-sorted into unstimulated CD4+CD25+CD127- regulatory T cells, CD4+CD25- non-regulatory cells, CD4 and CD8 cells. The clonotype originates from a human donor who received a combined kidney and bone marrow transplant. The chain combines TRBV4-3 with TRBJ2-7; 12 nucleotides match TRBD1. Sequences were derived from CD4+ T cells from blood, sampled before the transplant. The CDR3 loop reads CASSLGTGGDEQYF. DNA for the CDR3: TGCGCCAGCAGCCTAGGGACAGGGGGCGACGAGCAGTACTTC.